Each of the 13 T cell receptor beta chains below was sequenced from the same sample in a study of blood T cell repertoires in COVID-19. The method was immunoSEQ multiplex PCR; TCRdb's version includes in-frame clones alone and lacks a portion of them. The table lists approximately 200,000 clones, approximately 83% of them singletons. The sample consisted of peripheral blood. The receptors come from a man aged 60 to 69 with acute or convalescent COVID-19.

V usage is TRBV7-8 and J usage is TRBJ2-1, with a possible D match to TRBD2 (6 bases). Germline V gene sequence: CDR1 SGHVS, CDR2 FQNEAQ. The V end was cut by 1 base, the J end by 7 bases, with 14 bases between. This CDR3 spans 15 amino acids. CDR3: CASSLGLGGWNEQFF. The CDR3 nucleotides are TGTGCCAGCAGCTTAGGGTTAGGAGGGTGGAATGAGCAGTTCTTC.

V gene TRBV7-9 combines with J gene TRBJ2-2; 7 positions match TRBD1. J gave up 4 bases and V 5 bases, and 4 bases lay outside the gene matches. The germline V gene encodes CDR1 SEHNR and CDR2 FQNEAQ (reference sequence). The CDR3 runs to 14 residues. CDR3 DNA sequence: TGTGCCAGCAGCACAAACAGGGGCACCGGGGAGCTGTTTTTT. Encoded protein: CASSTNRGTGELFF.

The genes are TRBV10-3 and TRBJ2-7, with 7 bases identical to TRBD1. The germline V gene has CDR1 ENHRY and CDR2 SYGVKD. The CDR3 runs 15 residues. The trim removed 4 bases at V and 0 bases at J, leaving 6 bases unmatched. The CDR3 spells CAISAGTADSYEQYF. DNA for the CDR3: TGTGCCATCAGTGCCGGGACAGCCGACTCCTACGAGCAGTACTTC.

V is TRBV29-1 and J is TRBJ2-3, with D possibly TRBD2 on 6 matching bases. V lost 4 bases to trimming and J lost 4 bases, with 15 bases between them. This CDR3 is 14 amino acids long. The germline gives CDR1 SQVTM, CDR2 ANQGSEA. Here the CDR3 reads CSVVGGVGSDTQYF. In DNA, the CDR3 is TGCAGCGTTGTGGGGGGAGTGGGGTCAGATACGCAGTATTTT.

The chain combines TRBV5-5 with TRBJ1-2; D is possibly TRBD1 (5 bases). Germline CDR1 is SGHKS and CDR2 is YYEKEE (reference sequence). The CDR3 contains 16 residues. Trimming shortened V by 0 bases and J by 3 bases, and 15 bases separated the two germline ends. The CDR3 protein is CASSLVQGTLYYGYTF. CDR3 sequence (DNA): TGTGCCAGCAGCTTGGTGCAGGGTACGTTGTACTATGGCTACACCTTC.

This rearrangement joins TRBV7-2 to TRBJ2-3; 10 bases agree with TRBD2. Trimming took 5 bases from V and 6 from J; bases not matched to a gene: 20. The length of the CDR3 is 19 residues. Per germline, CDR1 SGHTA and CDR2 FQGNSA. DNA of the CDR3: TGTGCCAGCAGCCACCGCGGACTAGCGGTTCCCCAGCGGGGGGATACGCAGTATTTT. Encoded protein: CASSHRGLAVPQRGDTQYF.

This clone appeared once. The V gene is TRBV6-6, the J gene TRBJ1-2, with D possibly matching TRBD1 (6 bases). V lost 6 bases, J lost 1 base, and 12 bases lay in between. Germline loops: CDR1 MNHNY, CDR2 SVGAGI (reference sequence). The CDR3 is 14 amino acids. The CDR3 sequence: CASSFGTLNYGYTF. In DNA form, the CDR3 reads TGTGCCAGCAGCTTCGGGACACTTAACTATGGCTACACCTTC.

This clone was recorded once. CDR3 DNA: TGTGCCAGCAGTCCGGGGGGTAGCGGGAAGTCCTACGAGCAGTACTTC. Translated: CASSPGGSGKSYEQYF. The genes are TRBV5-4 and TRBJ2-7, with 8 bases lining up with TRBD2. This CDR3 contains 16 residues. CDR1 and CDR2 (germline): SGHNT, YYREEE (reference sequence). Unmatched junction bases numbered 11, after V lost 5 bases and J lost 1 base.

This chain connects TRBV5-1 to TRBJ2-3; D is possibly TRBD2 (7 bases). The germline V gene encodes CDR1 SGHRS and CDR2 YFSETQ. The CDR3 is made up of 14 amino acids. The CDR3: CATWEGVGTDTQYF. CDR3 in DNA: TGCGCTACCTGGGAGGGGGTCGGCACAGATACGCAGTATTTT.

This clone was counted a few times. The chain carries TRBV6-2 or TRBV6-3 and TRBJ2-2; 8 nucleotides line up with TRBD1. Germline CDR1 and CDR2: MNHEY and SVGEGT. This CDR3 region has 14 residues. The ends lost 5 bases at V and 6 bases at J; junction bases unmatched: 5. This chain's CDR3 is CASSRSGGSGELFF. Written as DNA, the CDR3 is TGTGCCAGCAGTCGGTCAGGGGGCTCCGGGGAGCTGTTTTTT.

The sample holds many counts of this clone. The CDR3 sequence: CASRTGQLNTEAFF. Written as DNA, the CDR3 is TGTGCCAGCAGGACGGGACAGTTGAACACTGAAGCTTTCTTT. The gene calls are TRBV2 and TRBJ1-1, with 7 bases identical to TRBD1. Germline V gives CDR1 SNHLY, CDR2 FYNNEI. Trimming at V came to 6 bases and at J to 0 bases, leaving 4 bases not matched to a gene. The CDR3 consists of 14 residues.

The rearrangement links TRBV24-1 to TRBJ2-5; possibly TRBD2 for D (5 bases). Deletions cut 3 bases from V and 4 bases from J, with 17 bases between. Germline loops: CDR1 KGHDR, CDR2 SFDVKD. The CDR3 contains 16 residues. The CDR3 loop reads CATSDPPEGSRETQYF. In DNA form, the CDR3 reads TGTGCCACCAGTGATCCCCCCGAAGGGAGCCGAGAGACCCAGTACTTC.

This chain connects TRBV5-6 to TRBJ2-1, with D tentatively TRBD1 (5 bases). CDR3 length equals 16 residues. In germline, CDR1 is SGHDT, CDR2 YYEEEE. V lost 4 bases to trimming and J lost 1 base, with 15 bases between them. In DNA, the CDR3 is TGTGCCAGCAGCGTCCGACAGAGAACGTCCTACAATGAGCAGTTCTTC. It encodes CASSVRQRTSYNEQFF.